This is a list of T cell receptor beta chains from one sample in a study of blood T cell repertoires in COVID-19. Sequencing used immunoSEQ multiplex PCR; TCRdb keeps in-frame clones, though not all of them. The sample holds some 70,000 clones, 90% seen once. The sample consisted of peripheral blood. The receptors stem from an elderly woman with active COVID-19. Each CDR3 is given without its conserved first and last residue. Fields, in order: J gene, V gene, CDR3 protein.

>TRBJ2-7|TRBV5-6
ASSLGGGREQY
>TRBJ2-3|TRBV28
ASRPSKRTDTQY
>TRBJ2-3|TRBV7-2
ASSLGGRGVTDTQY
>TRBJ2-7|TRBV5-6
ASSRGGQHYEQY
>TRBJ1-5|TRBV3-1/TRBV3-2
ASSQGTGGNQPQH
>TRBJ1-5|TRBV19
ASTPQGYSNQPQH
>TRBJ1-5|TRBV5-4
ASSLGGAGGNQPQH
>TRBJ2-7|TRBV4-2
ASSQGLANYEQY
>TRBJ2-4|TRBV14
ASSQEAVTSSAKNIQY
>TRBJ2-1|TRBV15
ATSGRTGRHEQF
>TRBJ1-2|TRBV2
ASTGTGVFYGYT
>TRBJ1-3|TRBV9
ASSDPRGQVGNTIY
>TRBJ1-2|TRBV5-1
ASSLEGTGVYGYT
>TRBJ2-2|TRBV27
ASSPTHTLTGELF
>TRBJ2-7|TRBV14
ASSPYPGEQY
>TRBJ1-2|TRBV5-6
ASSQGTGQEDYGYT
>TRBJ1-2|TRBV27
ASSPWDRGRVGYT
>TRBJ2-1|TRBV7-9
ASSSTPRLAGVTYNEQF